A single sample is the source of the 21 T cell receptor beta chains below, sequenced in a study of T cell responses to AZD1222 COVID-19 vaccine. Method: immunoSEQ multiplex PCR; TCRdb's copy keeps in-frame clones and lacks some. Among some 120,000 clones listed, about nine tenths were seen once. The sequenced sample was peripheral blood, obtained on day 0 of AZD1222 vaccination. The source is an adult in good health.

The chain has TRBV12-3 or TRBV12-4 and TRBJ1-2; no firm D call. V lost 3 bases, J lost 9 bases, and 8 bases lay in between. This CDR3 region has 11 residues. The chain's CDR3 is CASSLNSRYTF. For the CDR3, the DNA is TGTGCCAGCAGTTTGAACAGCCGCTACACCTTC.

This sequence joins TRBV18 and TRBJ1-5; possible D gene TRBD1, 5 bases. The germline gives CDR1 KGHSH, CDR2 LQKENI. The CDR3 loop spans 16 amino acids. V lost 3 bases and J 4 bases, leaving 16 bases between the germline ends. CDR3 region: CASSPPGRESNQPQHF. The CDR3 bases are TGTGCCAGCTCACCTCCGGGCAGGGAGAGTAATCAGCCCCAGCATTTT.

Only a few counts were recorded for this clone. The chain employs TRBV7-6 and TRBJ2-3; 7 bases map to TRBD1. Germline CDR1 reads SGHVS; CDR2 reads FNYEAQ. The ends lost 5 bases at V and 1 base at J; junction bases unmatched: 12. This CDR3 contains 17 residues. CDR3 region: CASSPRLTGKGTDTQYF. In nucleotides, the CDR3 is TGTGCCAGCAGCCCCCGACTGACAGGGAAAGGCACAGATACGCAGTATTTT.

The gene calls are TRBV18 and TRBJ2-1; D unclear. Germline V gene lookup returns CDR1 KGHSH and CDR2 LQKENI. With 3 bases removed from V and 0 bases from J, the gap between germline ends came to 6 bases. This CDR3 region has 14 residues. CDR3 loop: CASSPVDSYNEQFF. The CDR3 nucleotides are TGTGCCAGCTCACCGGTGGACTCCTACAATGAGCAGTTCTTC. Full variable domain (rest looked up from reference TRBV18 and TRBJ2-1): NAGVMQNPRHLVRRRGQEARLRCSPMKGHSHVYWYRQLPEEGLKFMVYLQKENIIDESGMPKERFSAEFPKEGPSILRIQQVVRGDSAAYFCASSPVDSYNEQFFGPGTRLTVL.

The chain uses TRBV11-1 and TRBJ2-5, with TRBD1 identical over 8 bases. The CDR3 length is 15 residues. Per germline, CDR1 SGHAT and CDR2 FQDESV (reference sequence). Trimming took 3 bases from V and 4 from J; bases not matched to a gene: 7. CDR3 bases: TGTGCCAGCAGCTTTGGGGCCGACAGGGGAGAGACCCAGTACTTC. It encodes CASSFGADRGETQYF.

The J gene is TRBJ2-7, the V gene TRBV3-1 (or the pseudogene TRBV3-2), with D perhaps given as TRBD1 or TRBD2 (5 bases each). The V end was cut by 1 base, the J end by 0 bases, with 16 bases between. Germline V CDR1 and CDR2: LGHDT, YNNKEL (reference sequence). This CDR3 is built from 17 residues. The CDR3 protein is CASSQGLGTKSSYEQYF. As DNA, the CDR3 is TGTGCCAGCAGCCAAGGTCTGGGGACGAAGTCCTCCTACGAGCAGTACTTC.

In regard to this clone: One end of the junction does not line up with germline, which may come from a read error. The CDR3 is CASTEWGQGTAFF. CDR3 bases: TGTGCCAGCACTGAATGGGGACAGGGGACGGCTTTCTTT. The gene calls are TRBV25-1 and TRBJ1-1; TRBD1 aligns across 10 bases. Germline V gives CDR1 MGHDK, CDR2 SYGVNS. The CDR3 consists of 13 residues.

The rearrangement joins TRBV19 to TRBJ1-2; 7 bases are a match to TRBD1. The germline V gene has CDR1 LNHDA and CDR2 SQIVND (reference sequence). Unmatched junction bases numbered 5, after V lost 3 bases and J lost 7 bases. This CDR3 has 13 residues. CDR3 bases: TGTGCCAGTAGTATCATAAGGGGGCTTGGCTACACCTTC. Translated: CASSIIRGLGYTF.

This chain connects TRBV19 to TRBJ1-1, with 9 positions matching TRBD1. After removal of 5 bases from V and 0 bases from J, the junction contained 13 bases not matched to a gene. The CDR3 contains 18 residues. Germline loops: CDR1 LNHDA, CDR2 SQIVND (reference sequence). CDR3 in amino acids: CASSRTPGQGRMNTEAFF. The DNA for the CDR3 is TGTGCCAGTAGTCGAACACCGGGACAGGGACGCATGAACACTGAAGCTTTCTTT.

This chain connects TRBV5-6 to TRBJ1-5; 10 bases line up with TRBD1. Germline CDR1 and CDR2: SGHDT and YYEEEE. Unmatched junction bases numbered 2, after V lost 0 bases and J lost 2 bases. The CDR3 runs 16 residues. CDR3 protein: CASSLAGTGGNQPQHF. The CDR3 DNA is TGTGCCAGCAGCTTGGCCGGGACAGGGGGCAATCAGCCCCAGCATTTT.

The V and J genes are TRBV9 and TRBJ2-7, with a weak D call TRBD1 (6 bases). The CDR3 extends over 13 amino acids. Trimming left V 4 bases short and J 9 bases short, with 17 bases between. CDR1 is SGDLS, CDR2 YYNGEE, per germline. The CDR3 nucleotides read TGTGCCAGCAGCCCCGGGGACATCTCCTCGCAGTACTTC. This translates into CASSPGDISSQYF.

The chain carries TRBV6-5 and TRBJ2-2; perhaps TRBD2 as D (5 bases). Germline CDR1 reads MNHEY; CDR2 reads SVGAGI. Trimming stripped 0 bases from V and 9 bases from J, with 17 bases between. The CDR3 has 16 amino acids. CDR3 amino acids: CASSYSTGSWVRELFF. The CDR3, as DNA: TGTGCCAGCAGTTACTCGACGGGGAGTTGGGTTCGGGAGCTGTTTTTT.

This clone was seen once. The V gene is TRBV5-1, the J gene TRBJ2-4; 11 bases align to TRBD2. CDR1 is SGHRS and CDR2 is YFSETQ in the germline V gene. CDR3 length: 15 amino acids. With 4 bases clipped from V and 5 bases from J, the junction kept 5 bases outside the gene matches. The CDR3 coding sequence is TGCGCCAGCAGCCCAACTAGCGGGGGCCAAAACATTCAGTACTTC. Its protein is CASSPTSGGQNIQYF.

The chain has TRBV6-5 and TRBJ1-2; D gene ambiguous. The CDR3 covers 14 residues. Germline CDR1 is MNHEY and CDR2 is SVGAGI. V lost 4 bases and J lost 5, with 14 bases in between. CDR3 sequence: CASSSAGPIYGYTF. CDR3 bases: TGTGCCAGCAGTTCCGCTGGGCCAATATATGGCTACACCTTC.

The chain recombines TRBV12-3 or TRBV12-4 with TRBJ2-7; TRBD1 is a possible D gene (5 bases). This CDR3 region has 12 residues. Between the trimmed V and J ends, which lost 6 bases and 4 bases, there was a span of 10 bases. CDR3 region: CASSPAGYEQYF. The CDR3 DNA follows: TGTGCCAGCAGCCCTGCAGGGTACGAGCAGTACTTC.

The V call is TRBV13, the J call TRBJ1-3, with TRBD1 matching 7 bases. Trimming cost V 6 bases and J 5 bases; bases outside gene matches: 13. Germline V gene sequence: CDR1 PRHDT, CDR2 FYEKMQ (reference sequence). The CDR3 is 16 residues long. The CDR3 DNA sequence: TGTGCCAGCAGTTTGAGGACAGGCCGGAATAGAAACACCATATATTTT. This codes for CASSLRTGRNRNTIYF.

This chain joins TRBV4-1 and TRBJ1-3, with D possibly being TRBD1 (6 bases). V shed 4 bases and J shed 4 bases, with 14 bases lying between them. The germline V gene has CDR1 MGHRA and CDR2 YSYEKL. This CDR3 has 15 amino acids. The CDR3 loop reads CASSLGGQTGNTIYF. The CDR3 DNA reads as TGCGCCAGCAGCCTCGGAGGACAGACAGGAAACACCATATATTTT.

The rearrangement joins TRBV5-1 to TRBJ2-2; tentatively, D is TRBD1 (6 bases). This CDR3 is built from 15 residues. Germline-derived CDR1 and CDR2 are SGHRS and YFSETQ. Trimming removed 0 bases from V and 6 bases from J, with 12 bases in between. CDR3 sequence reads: CASSLEGRGAGELFF. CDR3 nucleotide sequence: TGCGCCAGCAGCTTGGAGGGCAGGGGAGCCGGGGAGCTGTTTTTT.

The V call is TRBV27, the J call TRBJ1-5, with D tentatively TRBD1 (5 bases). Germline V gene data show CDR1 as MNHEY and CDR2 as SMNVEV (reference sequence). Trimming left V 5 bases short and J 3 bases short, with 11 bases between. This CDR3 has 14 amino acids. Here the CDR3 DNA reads TGTGCCAGCAGTACCGGGGCCCCCAATCAGCCCCAGCATTTT. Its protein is CASSTGAPNQPQHF.

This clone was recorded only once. In DNA form, the CDR3 reads TGTGCCAGCAGCCGGACAGAGGAACAGCCCCAGCATTTT. Its protein is CASSRTEEQPQHF. The chain joins TRBV11-1 to TRBJ1-5; a possible D gene is TRBD1 (6 bases). In germline, CDR1 is SGHAT, CDR2 FQDESV (reference sequence). The V end lost 5 bases, the J end lost 7 bases, and 12 bases lay between the germline ends. The CDR3 has 13 amino acids.

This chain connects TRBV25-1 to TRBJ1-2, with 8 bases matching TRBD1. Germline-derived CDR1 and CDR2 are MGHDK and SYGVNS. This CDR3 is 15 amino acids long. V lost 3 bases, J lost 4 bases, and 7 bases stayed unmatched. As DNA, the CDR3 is TGTGCCAGCAGTGACTCTCCAGGGGGCACCTATGGCTACACCTTC. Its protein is CASSDSPGGTYGYTF.